Below, one T cell receptor beta chain is given with its context. Its antigen remains unidentified. Individual cDNA molecules were tagged with unique molecular identifiers, the study reported. MiXCR was run by TCRdb on the 5' RACE reads, yielding one entry per CDR3 protein. The table has approximately 35,000 distinct CDR3 sequences, approximately 5% seen once. The data were obtained in a study of early T cells in non-severe SARS-CoV-2 infection. Study in general: Bulk RNA isolated from unsorted whole blood underwent sequencing; chains were not paired.

The CDR3 covers 14 residues. Germline values: CDR1 MNHEY, CDR2 SVGEGT. V gave up 8 bases and J gave up 6 bases; unmatched junction bases: 7. General study results and limits: VDJdb-based matching was biased toward anti-spike CD8 responses and missed private and CD4 specificities.

Sequencing input: whole blood. The J gene is TRBJ2-3, the V gene TRBV6-2 or TRBV6-3; 11 nucleotides match TRBD1. The sequence was obtained from an adult who was a healthcare worker with PCR-confirmed SARS-CoV-2 infection or an uninfected control (not recorded which). The CDR3, as DNA: TGTGCCAGCCACCGGACAGGGGGCATGGATACGCAGTATTTT. It translates to CASHRTGGMDTQYF.